Listed below are T cell receptor beta chains from one sample, sequenced in a study of T cell responses to AZD1222 COVID-19 vaccine. Sequencing used immunoSEQ multiplex PCR; TCRdb keeps in-frame clones, though not all of them. The profile shows approximately 80,000 clones, approximately 80% of them singletons. Specimen: peripheral blood, collected on day 0 of AZD1222 vaccination. The receptors come from an adult in good health. Both conserved end residues are part of each CDR3. D genes are given only for firm matches. Clone size is not always given. Where it is, it says once, few, many or a class for expanded clones.

CDR3nt	CDR3aa	j_gene	len	v_gene	abundance	d_gene
TGCGCCAGCAGCTTGGATCCGGGGATGGGCACAGATACGCAGTATTTT	CASSLDPGMGTDTQYF	TRBJ2-3	16	TRBV5-1	NA	NA
TGTGCCAGCAGGGTCTCTAGTGAGTCCTACAATGAGCAGTTCTTC	CASRVSSESYNEQFF	TRBJ2-1	15	TRBV27	NA	NA
TGTGCCAGCAGCCGCGGGGTCGGTGAAAAACTGTTTTTT	CASSRGVGEKLFF	TRBJ1-4	13	TRBV12-3/TRBV12-4	once	NA
TGCGCCAGCAGCCCGACGACTAGCGGGAGGGCCTCAGATACGCAGTATTTT	CASSPTTSGRASDTQYF	TRBJ2-3	17	TRBV4-1	NA	TRBD2
TGTGCCAGTAGCGGGACTAGCGGTTCCTACGAGCAGTACTTC	CASSGTSGSYEQYF	TRBJ2-7	14	TRBV19	NA	TRBD2
TGTGCCAGCAGCGCGGGTGCCCGAGAGGGGTACACTGAAGCTTTCTTT	CASSAGAREGYTEAFF	TRBJ1-1	16	TRBV11-2	NA	NA
TGTGCCAGCAGCCCCACCGGGACAGATAATTCACCCCTCCACTTT	CASSPTGTDNSPLHF	TRBJ1-6	15	TRBV3-1/TRBV3-2	NA	TRBD1
TGTGCCAGCAGCCTACCGACAGGGAACAATGAAAAACTGTTTTTT	CASSLPTGNNEKLFF	TRBJ1-4	15	TRBV7-2	NA	TRBD1
TGTGCCAGCAGCTCCGATTGGGGGCAGCCCCAGCATTTT	CASSSDWGQPQHF	TRBJ1-5	13	TRBV11-2	NA	NA
TGTGCCTGGAGTGGCCCTGCCCGCTACGAGCAGTACTTC	CAWSGPARYEQYF	TRBJ2-7	13	TRBV30	NA	NA
TGTGCCAGCAGCTCAGGGGTCTCTGGAAACACCATATATTTT	CASSSGVSGNTIYF	TRBJ1-3	14	TRBV3-1/TRBV3-2	NA	NA
TGCAGCTCAGGGGGACAGTTCACAGATACGCAGTATTTT	CSSGGQFTDTQYF	TRBJ2-3	13	TRBV29-1	NA	TRBD1
TGTGCCAGCAGTTTAGGGGGACAGGGGTTCTCCTCCTACAATGAGCAGTTCTTC	CASSLGGQGFSSYNEQFF	TRBJ2-1	18	TRBV28	NA	TRBD1
TGTGCCAGCAGCCCCAGAGAGGGGGACAACTATGGCTACACCTTC	CASSPREGDNYGYTF	TRBJ1-2	15	TRBV3-1/TRBV3-2	NA	NA
TGTGCCAGCAGTTTTCCGGGACTAGCCATTACTAGCACAGATACGCAGTATTTT	CASSFPGLAITSTDTQYF	TRBJ2-3	18	TRBV28	NA	TRBD2
TGTGCCAGCAGTCCTAGGAACGCTAAGGCGCAGTATTTT	CASSPRNAKAQYF	TRBJ2-3	13	TRBV28	NA	NA
TGTGCCACCAGCGTAGCGGGGGGACCGGGGACCCAGTACTTC	CATSVAGGPGTQYF	TRBJ2-5	14	TRBV24-1	NA	TRBD2
TGTGCCACCAGTGAGGGCAGCTCAAATCAGCCCCAGCATTTT	CATSEGSSNQPQHF	TRBJ1-5	14	TRBV24-1	NA	NA
TGCGCCAGCAGCCGCAGATGGCGGGGGGACTCTGGGGCCAACGTCCTGACTTTC	CASSRRWRGDSGANVLTF	TRBJ2-6	18	TRBV4-1	NA	TRBD2
TGTGCCAGCAGCCATAGGAGACAAACAGGGGGGGAGCAGTACTTC	CASSHRRQTGGEQYF	TRBJ2-7	15	TRBV14	few	TRBD1
TGCGCCAGTCGTGGGGAGGGGGACGCTCAGCCCCAGCATTTT	CASRGEGDAQPQHF	TRBJ1-5	14	TRBV10-2	NA	NA
TGTGCCAGCACCAACCAGGGGGGCAACTATGGCTACACCTTC	CASTNQGGNYGYTF	TRBJ1-2	14	TRBV2	NA	TRBD1
TGTGCCAGCAGCTTCTCCGAAATAGCGGGCTATTTGGCACCCTACAATGAGCAGTTCTTC	CASSFSEIAGYLAPYNEQFF	TRBJ2-1	20	TRBV5-4	NA	TRBD2
TGTGCCAGCAGGGAGGTAGGGTATAGCAATCAGCCCCAGCATTTT	CASREVGYSNQPQHF	TRBJ1-5	15	TRBV27	NA	NA
TGTGCCAGCAGCTTACAGGGGAGGAATGAGCAGTTCTTC	CASSLQGRNEQFF	TRBJ2-1	13	TRBV5-4	NA	NA
TGTGCCAGCAAGCTTCGAGCGGCCCAAGAGACCCAGTACTTC	CASKLRAAQETQYF	TRBJ2-5	14	TRBV2	NA	NA
TGTGCCAGCAGCCAAGGGGCGCGTGAAAAACTGTTTTTT	CASSQGAREKLFF	TRBJ1-4	13	TRBV3-1/TRBV3-2	once	NA
TGTGCCAGCAGCTTTTGGACTGCGAAAGAGCAGTACTTC	CASSFWTAKEQYF	TRBJ2-7	13	TRBV5-4	NA	NA
TGTGCCTGGAGAGCTACAGGGGGCGTCTACACCTTC	CAWRATGGVYTF	TRBJ1-2	12	TRBV30	NA	TRBD1
TGTGCCAGCAGTTCTTGGAGTGAAGCTTTCTTT	CASSSWSEAFF	TRBJ1-1	11	TRBV28	few	NA
TGCGCCAGCAGCCCGGGCGGGGTTAGTGAGCAGTTCTTC	CASSPGGVSEQFF	TRBJ2-1	13	TRBV5-1	NA	NA
TGTGCCAGCAGTGAAATTGGGGGTGGCTACACCTTC	CASSEIGGGYTF	TRBJ1-2	12	TRBV6-1	NA	NA
TGTGCCATCAGTGAGTCGGAAAGCCATGAGCAGTTCTTC	CAISESESHEQFF	TRBJ2-1	13	TRBV10-3	NA	NA
TGTGCCAGCAGCCCCCCATCCGGGTACGAGCAGTACTTC	CASSPPSGYEQYF	TRBJ2-7	13	TRBV7-2	NA	NA
TGTGCCAGCAGCTCCCAGGCCGGGAGCTTCTCAACTAATGAAAAACTGTTTTTT	CASSSQAGSFSTNEKLFF	TRBJ1-4	18	TRBV5-4	NA	NA
TGCGCCAGCAGCTTGATTCCTAGCACAGATACGCAGTATTTT	CASSLIPSTDTQYF	TRBJ2-3	14	TRBV5-1	NA	NA